Following are 20 T cell receptor beta chains from one sample sequenced in a study of human T cells and chemical hapten exposure. TCRdb ran MiXCR on the RACE reads and lists one entry per CDR3 protein. This table holds about 120,000 distinct CDR3 sequences, 9% to 13% found once. Time point denoted: patch test 1, 2 weeks after DPC sensitization. The treatment was: therapeutic diphenylcyclopropenone sensitization with weekly scalp DPC. Sequenced material: whole blood, taken in connection with sensitization to the hapten diphenylcyclopropenone (DPC). All receptors come from a woman aged 50 to 65 with alopecia areata. Some clones in this sample may be carry-over from other donors' samples.

The CDR3 DNA is TGCAGTGCTAGAGCAGGGGACGGCAATCAGCCCCAGCATTTT. This sequence encodes CSARAGDGNQPQHF. This chain uses TRBV20-1 with TRBJ1-5; D is possibly TRBD1 (6 bases). V shed 1 base and J shed 2 bases, with 9 bases lying between them. Germline V gene lookup returns CDR1 DFQATT and CDR2 SNEGSKA (reference sequence). This CDR3 region has 14 residues.

This clonotype has only a few counts. The chain couples TRBV7-4 to TRBJ1-4; 7 nucleotides line up with TRBD1. The V segment lost 5 bases and the J segment 10 bases; nucleotides outside the gene matches: 4. CDR1 and CDR2 (germline): SGHVT, SQSDAQ. The CDR3 length is 12 residues. DNA for the CDR3: TGTGCCAGCAGCCAAGGGGGCGGAAAACTGTTTTTT. This gives the protein CASSQGGGKLFF.

This clonotype was observed a handful of times. V gene TRBV7-9 combines with J gene TRBJ1-4, with 7 bases that match TRBD1. With 5 bases clipped from V and 2 bases from J, the junction kept 5 bases outside the gene matches. Germline V gene data show CDR1 as SEHNR and CDR2 as FQNEAQ (reference sequence). The CDR3 sequence is 15 residues long. CDR3 DNA sequence: TGTGCCAGCAGCCCTACACAGGGGACTAATGAAAAACTGTTTTTT. It codes for CASSPTQGTNEKLFF.

Ten or more counts support this clonotype. The chain is built from TRBV24-1 and TRBJ2-1; weak D call: TRBD2 (6 bases). Germline V gene sequence: CDR1 KGHDR, CDR2 SFDVKD. Between the trimmed V and J ends, which lost 5 bases and 7 bases, there was a span of 17 bases. The CDR3 is made up of 15 amino acids. The DNA of the CDR3 is TGTGCCACCAGTGGAACGGGGGTGCCTATTAATGAGCAGTTCTTC. It translates to CATSGTGVPINEQFF.

V usage is TRBV29-1 and J usage is TRBJ1-2, with 8 nucleotides matching TRBD1. Trimming removed 1 base from V and 8 bases from J; junction bases left unmatched: 12. The CDR3 covers 15 residues. Looked up from germline, CDR1 is SQVTM and CDR2 is ANQGSEA. The CDR3 DNA is TGCAGCGTTGAAGTTGGAGGAAGCAGGGGGCTAGGCTACACCTTC. This gives the protein CSVEVGGSRGLGYTF.

This clonotype was counted only a few times. The genes are TRBV18 and TRBJ1-3; 9 positions match TRBD1. Germline-derived CDR1 and CDR2 are KGHSH and LQKENI. The CDR3 totals 15 residues. The ends lost 11 bases at V and 0 bases at J; junction bases unmatched: 8. CDR3 region: CAGTGNARSGNTIYF. CDR3 nucleotides: TGTGCCGGGACAGGGAATGCCCGCTCTGGAAACACCATATATTTT. Variable domain in full (rest from reference TRBV18 and TRBJ1-3): NAGVMQNPRHLVRRRGQEARLRCSPMKGHSHVYWYRQLPEEGLKFMVYLQKENIIDESGMPKERFSAEFPKEGPSILRIQQVVRGDSAAYFCAGTGNARSGNTIYFGEGSWLTVV.

The chain has TRBV3-1 and TRBJ2-1; D possibly corresponds to TRBD2 (5 bases). Trimming shortened V by 3 bases and J by 1 base, and 10 bases separated the two germline ends. The CDR3 consists of 15 residues. CDR1 is LGHDT and CDR2 is YNNKEL in the germline V gene (reference sequence). Written as DNA, the CDR3 is TGTGCCAGCAGCCAGGGAGAGGGTTCCTACAATGAGCAGTTCTTC. The encoded protein is CASSQGEGSYNEQFF.

This CDR3 is CASSLGSWQPQHF. DNA of the CDR3: TGCGCCAGCAGCCTCGGATCTTGGCAGCCCCAGCATTTT. The V gene is TRBV4-1, the J gene TRBJ1-5; D is ambiguous. From germline, CDR1 is MGHRA and CDR2 YSYEKL. V was pared by 4 bases and J by 7 bases, with 11 bases between. The CDR3 has 13 residues.

This clonotype was detected ten times or more. The chain has TRBV9 and TRBJ2-1; 8 nucleotides align to TRBD1. CDR1 SGDLS and CDR2 YYNGEE come from the germline V gene. V shed 3 bases, J shed 7 bases, and the junction held 15 bases outside the gene matches. The CDR3 sequence is 17 residues long. The CDR3 coding sequence is TGTGCCAGCAGCGCGCTGTTGGGGACAGGAGGTCGGAATGAGCAGTTCTTC. Translation gives CASSALLGTGGRNEQFF.

This clonotype appeared a few times. The chain is built from TRBV29-1 and TRBJ2-7; D gene uncertain. CDR3 length: 12 amino acids. The germline V and J ends were trimmed by 0 bases and 3 bases, with 6 bases remaining between them. In germline, CDR1 is SQVTM, CDR2 ANQGSEA. The CDR3 bases are TGCAGCGTTGAAGATTACAGCTACGAGCAGTACTTC. Encoded protein: CSVEDYSYEQYF.

In the case of this clonotype: This CDR3 fails to terminate in the conserved phenylalanine or tryptophan, so it likely reflects a read error. The DNA is omitted, as the CDR3 cannot be located on it reliably, and the CDR3 follows TCRdb's listing. The chain carries TRBV5-8 and TRBJ1-1; the table names TRBD1, a call not compared with the DNA. The CDR3 length is 9 residues, termini included. Germline V gives CDR1 SGHTS, CDR2 YDEGEE. CDR3 in amino acids: CASSHPPAG.

This clonotype came up a few times. The rearrangement links TRBV6-1 to TRBJ2-1; D is possibly TRBD2 (6 bases). The CDR3 is 14 residues long. The V gene lost 1 base and the J gene lost 2 bases, with 6 bases spanning the gap. Germline-derived CDR1 and CDR2 are MNHNS and SASEGT. The CDR3 bases are TGTGCCAGCAGTGAAGGCGGGGCCTACAATGAGCAGTTCTTC. It translates to CASSEGGAYNEQFF.

This clonotype was seen ten or more times. This chain's CDR3 is CASRPGTGVPTKQYF. The CDR3 region has the DNA TGTGCCAGTCGTCCCGGGACAGGGGTACCTACGAAGCAGTACTTC. The chain combines TRBV18 with TRBJ2-7; 10 nucleotides line up with TRBD1. V shed 9 bases and J 8 bases; nucleotides not matched to a gene: 16. Per the germline V gene, CDR1 is KGHSH and CDR2 is LQKENI. CDR3 size: 15 residues.

This clonotype was counted between two and nine times. The chain is built from TRBV28 and TRBJ2-3; D is undetermined. CDR1 is MDHEN and CDR2 is SYDVKM in the germline V gene. The length of the CDR3 is 14 residues. V lost 3 bases, J lost 0 bases, and 7 bases lay in between. The CDR3 region has the DNA TGTGCCAGCAGTTTCCCACCGAGCACAGATACGCAGTATTTT. Its protein is CASSFPPSTDTQYF.

The gene calls are TRBV11-3 and TRBJ2-4; D is unresolved. Germline loops: CDR1 SGHNT, CDR2 YENEEA. This CDR3 is 14 amino acids long. V gave up 4 bases and J gave up 1 base, with 8 bases separating them. The CDR3 DNA sequence: TGTGCCAGCAGCTCGGCTACGGCCAAAAACATTCAGTACTTC. Translated: CASSSATAKNIQYF.

The chain employs TRBV7-9 and TRBJ1-1; tentative D call: TRBD1 (5 bases). V shed 6 bases and J shed 1 base, with 24 bases lying between them. This CDR3 contains 18 residues. Germline CDR1 and CDR2: SEHNR and FQNEAQ (reference sequence). The DNA for the CDR3 is TGTGCCAGCAGTTTTATGTCCTGGGGGAGGGGAACGAACACTGAAGCTTTCTTT. This sequence encodes CASSFMSWGRGTNTEAFF.

This clonotype showed up many times. CDR3 protein: CASSLYPSGSLSEQFF. As DNA, the CDR3 is TGTGCCAGCAGCTTATACCCTAGCGGGAGTCTTAGTGAGCAGTTCTTC. This chain links TRBV7-9 with TRBJ2-1; 10 positions agree with TRBD2. Germline lookup yields CDR1 SEHNR and CDR2 FQNEAQ (reference sequence). The V gene end was trimmed by 2 bases and the J gene end by 9 bases; junction bases not matched to a gene: 10. The length of the CDR3 is 16 residues. Based on the CDR3 plus reference TRBV7-9 and TRBJ2-1, the full variable domain is DTGVSQNPRHKITKRGQNVTFRCDPISEHNRLYWYRQTLGQGPEFLTYFQNEAQLEKSRLLSDRFSAERPKGSFSTLEIQRTEQGDSAMYLCASSLYPSGSLSEQFFGPGTRLTVL.

This chain connects TRBV28 to TRBJ2-7; no clear D gene. V lost 10 bases to trimming and J lost 2 bases, with 24 bases between them. The germline V gene has CDR1 MDHEN and CDR2 SYDVKM. CDR3 length: 16 residues. CDR3 nucleotides: TGTGCCACCAGCCGAAAATGGACGGAGAACGCCTACGAGCAGTACTTC. It codes for CATSRKWTENAYEQYF.

This clonotype has at least ten counts. The chain recombines TRBV12-3 or TRBV12-4 with TRBJ2-5; D unresolved. V was trimmed by 2 bases and J by 5 bases, leaving 3 bases between them. The CDR3 totals 11 residues. Written as DNA, the CDR3 is TGTGCCAGCAGTTTAATGGAGACCCAGTACTTC. It translates to CASSLMETQYF.

The J gene is TRBJ2-7, the V gene TRBV4-2; perhaps TRBD1 as D (5 bases). This CDR3 has 12 residues. The germline V gene encodes CDR1 LGHNA and CDR2 YNFKEQ. V lost 5 bases, J lost 5 bases, and 10 bases lay in between. CDR3 protein: CASSSPGNEQYF. In nucleotides, the CDR3 is TGTGCCAGCAGCTCGCCAGGGAACGAGCAGTACTTC.